The 10 T cell receptor beta chains reported below all come from one sample, sequenced in a study of T cells in Graves' hyperthyroidism and ophthalmopathy. RNA transcripts provided the source from which TCR beta CDR3 regions were amplified. RT-PCR in the first round (using the HTBI primer set) targeted the TCR CDR3. TCRdb reanalysed the multiplex PCR reads using MiXCR and keeps one entry per CDR3 protein. The sample carries a few hundred thousand distinct CDR3 sequences, roughly 45% recorded once. Material: peripheral blood or thyroid tissue (not recorded which). These receptors were taken from an adult woman with Graves' disease, either hyperthyroidism or ophthalmopathy (not recorded which).

The gene calls are TRBV12-3 or TRBV12-4 and TRBJ1-2; D may be TRBD1 (5 bases). Trimming removed 2 bases at V and 4 bases at J, with 8 bases between. This CDR3 is built from 13 residues. The CDR3 region is CASSLSTGYGYTF. The CDR3 DNA reads TGTGCCAGCAGTTTAAGTACAGGCTATGGCTACACCTTC.

This clonotype was observed many times. This chain joins TRBV12-3 or TRBV12-4 and TRBJ1-3; 12 bases line up with TRBD1. J lost 7 bases, V lost 5 bases, and 6 bases had no gene match. This CDR3 has 15 residues. The CDR3 DNA follows: TGTGCCAGCAGTGCCACCGGGACAGGGGGCAACACCATATATTTT. As protein: CASSATGTGGNTIYF.

The table lists this clonotype with many counts. This sequence joins TRBV20-1 and TRBJ2-7, with D possibly matching TRBD2 (5 bases). Trimming left V 3 bases short and J 2 bases short, with 11 bases between. Germline values: CDR1 DFQATT, CDR2 SNEGSKA (reference sequence). The CDR3 is made up of 13 amino acids. This CDR3 reads CSASLATTYEQYF. The CDR3 DNA reads TGCAGTGCTAGTTTAGCGACGACCTACGAGCAGTACTTC.

On this clonotype itself: The missing conserved phenylalanine or tryptophan at the end of this CDR3 makes a read error likely. The limits of the CDR3 on the DNA are not certain, so only TCRdb's listed CDR3 is given. This chain joins TRBV10-3 and TRBJ2-2; whether TRBD1, the table's D call, matches the DNA was not checked. In germline, CDR1 is ENHRY, CDR2 SYGVKD. With termini counted, the CDR3 has 10 amino acids. This CDR3 reads CAIRAGEPIV.

V is TRBV7-8 and J is TRBJ1-1; TRBD1 agrees at 7 bases. V trimming: 5 bases; J trimming: 6 bases; junction bases outside the gene matches: 12. From germline, CDR1 is SGHVS and CDR2 FQNEAQ. The CDR3 has 15 amino acids. The CDR3 sequence is CASSIGQAGFSEAFF. For the CDR3, the DNA is TGTGCCAGCAGCATCGGACAGGCTGGGTTTTCTGAAGCTTTCTTT.

The genes are TRBV10-2 and TRBJ2-5; 8 bases map to TRBD2. The CDR3 is 16 amino acids. CDR1 and CDR2 (germline): WSHSY, SAAADI. With V trimmed by 0 bases and J by 0 bases, 3 bases remained unmatched. Here the CDR3 reads CASSESLAGYQETQYF. The CDR3 DNA reads TGCGCCAGCAGTGAGTCGTTAGCGGGATACCAAGAGACCCAGTACTTC.

The chain joins TRBV15 to TRBJ1-2, with D uncertain. The CDR3 length is 15 residues. The germline V gene encodes CDR1 LNHNV and CDR2 YYDKDF (reference sequence). Trimming removed 0 bases at V and 6 bases at J, with 14 bases between. CDR3: CATSRDPLGGNGYTF. The DNA of the CDR3 is TGTGCCACCAGCAGAGACCCCCTGGGTGGGAATGGCTACACCTTC.

The gene calls are TRBV7-9 and TRBJ2-7, with D maybe TRBD2 (6 bases). Germline assignment: CDR1 SEHNR and CDR2 FQNEAQ (reference sequence). V lost 6 bases to trimming and J lost 2 bases, with 17 bases between them. The CDR3 has 15 amino acids. DNA of the CDR3: TGTGCCAGCAGTTGGCCGGGACTGGGGGCCTACGAGCAGTACTTC. Its translation is CASSWPGLGAYEQYF.

The sample holds many counts of this clonotype. The CDR3 DNA follows: TGTGCCAGCAGCTCACAGGGAGGGGAGACCCAGTACTTC. Encoded protein: CASSSQGGETQYF. V gene TRBV7-2 combines with J gene TRBJ2-5; TRBD2 might be the D (7 bases). Trimming removed 4 bases at V and 5 bases at J, with 11 bases between. Germline V gene sequence: CDR1 SGHTA, CDR2 FQGNSA. CDR3 length equals 13 residues. Variable domain in full (rest from reference TRBV7-2 and TRBJ2-5): GAGVSQSPSNKVTEKGKDVELRCDPISGHTALYWYRQSLGQGLEFLIYFQGNSAPDKSGLPSDRFSAERTGGSVSTLTIQRTQQEDSAVYLCASSSQGGETQYFGPGTRLLVL.

The chain joins TRBV10-3 to TRBJ2-5; tentative D call: TRBD1 (8 bases). The CDR3 contains 14 residues. CDR1 and CDR2 from the germline V gene are ENHRY and SYGVKD. Trimming shortened V by 5 bases and J by 7 bases, and 17 bases separated the two germline ends. This chain's CDR3 is CAISTDRGGGTQYF. The CDR3, as DNA: TGTGCCATCAGTACAGACAGGGGAGGGGGGACCCAGTACTTC.